This T cell receptor (beta chain) was sequenced for a study of T cell changes during pregnancy in multiple sclerosis. Produced via immunoSEQ multiplex PCR; TCRdb's table is partial and in-frame only. The table lists tens of thousands of clones, around 90% of them singletons. The sample here was CD4+ T cells from peripheral blood mononuclear cells, taken in the third trimester of pregnancy. The sequence came from a female donor in good health, enrolled as a control in a pregnancy study.

The CDR3 here is CASSESVAGPQETQYF. The CDR3 DNA reads as TGTGCCAGCAGCGAGTCGGTAGCGGGGCCCCAAGAGACCCAGTACTTC. The chain joins TRBV13 to TRBJ2-5, with TRBD2 matching over 8 bases. V was clipped by 5 bases and J by 1 base; unmatched bases: 9. Germline lookup yields CDR1 PRHDT and CDR2 FYEKMQ (reference sequence). There are 16 residues in the CDR3.